The 22 T cell receptor beta chains given below trace back to one sample, sequenced in a study of metastatic and nonmetastatic thyroid tumors. All patients were untreated before thyroid surgery. TCRdb used MiXCR to call clones anew from the PCR reads. This sample has over 30,000 clones, with about 15% found just once. The sequenced material came from blood. The origin of the receptors is a male donor with papillary thyroid cancer or a benign thyroid nodule (not recorded which). Some clones in this sample may be carry-over from other donors' samples.

This clone rates as medium-sized. The chain employs TRBV19 and TRBJ2-6; the D is unclear. The CDR3 runs 14 residues. The V gene's germline CDR1 is LNHDA and CDR2 SQIVND (reference sequence). V lost 5 bases and J 4 bases, leaving 9 bases between the germline ends. The CDR3, as DNA: TGTGCCAGTAGTCCAGGAGCCGGGGCCAACGTCCTGACTTTC. It is translated as CASSPGAGANVLTF.

This clone came up many times. J is TRBJ1-2 and V is TRBV6-6, with TRBD1 as a possible D gene (5 bases). With 2 bases removed from V and 4 bases from J, the gap between germline ends came to 8 bases. Germline V gene lookup returns CDR1 MNHNY and CDR2 SVGAGI (reference sequence). The CDR3 runs to 13 residues. The CDR3 loop is CASSYDRSYGYTF. CDR3 nucleotide sequence: TGTGCCAGCAGTTACGACAGATCCTATGGCTACACCTTC.

This clone showed up many times. The chain uses TRBV27 and TRBJ1-2; the match to TRBD1 covers 8 bases. V trimming: 6 bases; J trimming: 8 bases; junction bases outside the gene matches: 11. Germline CDR1 MNHEY, CDR2 SMNVEV (reference sequence). The CDR3 length is 14 residues. The CDR3 sequence is CASSPLDRVGGYTF. The CDR3 DNA follows: TGTGCCAGCAGCCCTTTGGACAGGGTGGGAGGCTACACCTTC.

The table lists this clone with many counts. This chain uses TRBV5-6 with TRBJ2-2; the D gene could be TRBD1 or TRBD2 (5 bases each). Germline V gene sequence: CDR1 SGHDT, CDR2 YYEEEE. The germline V and J ends were trimmed by 4 bases and 6 bases, with 19 bases remaining between them. This CDR3 is built from 16 residues. The CDR3 protein is CASSPAIRDVPGELFF. Here the CDR3 DNA reads TGTGCCAGCAGCCCTGCGATACGGGACGTACCCGGGGAGCTGTTTTTT. Drawing the rest from reference TRBV5-6 and TRBJ2-2, the complete variable domain is DAGVTQSPTHLIKTRGQQVTLRCSPKSGHDTVSWYQQALGQGPQFIFQYYEEEERQRGNFPDRFSGHQFPNYSSELNVNALLLGDSALYLCASSPAIRDVPGELFFGEGSRLTVL.

This clone is medium-sized by share. The same CDR3 arises from other DNA sequences in this sample as well. The CDR3 nucleotides are TGTGCCAGCAGTTACGGGCAGAACTATGGCTACACCTTC. Encoded protein: CASSYGQNYGYTF. The rearrangement uses TRBV6-2 or TRBV6-3 and TRBJ1-2; D gene ambiguous. The V end was cut by 2 bases, the J end by 2 bases, with 6 bases between. The length of the CDR3 is 13 residues. Looked up from germline, CDR1 is MNHEY and CDR2 is SVGEGT.

In its sample, this clone was seen many times. V and J are TRBV11-2 and TRBJ2-1; D perhaps matches TRBD2 (5 bases). The CDR3 contains 14 residues. CDR1 is SGHAT, CDR2 FQNNGV, per germline. Between the trimmed V and J ends, which lost 7 bases and 6 bases, there was a span of 16 bases. The CDR3 is CASTKPPGINEQFF. CDR3 DNA: TGTGCCAGCACCAAACCCCCGGGGATCAATGAGCAGTTCTTC.

In its sample, this clone was seen many times. The J gene is TRBJ1-1, the V gene TRBV9; D remains unclear. The CDR3 spans 13 residues. CDR1 is SGDLS and CDR2 is YYNGEE in the germline V gene. Trimming took 0 bases from V and 0 from J, leaving 3 bases between them. CDR3 residues: CASSVEVNTEAFF. The CDR3 DNA reads TGTGCCAGCAGCGTAGAAGTGAACACTGAAGCTTTCTTT.

V is TRBV5-1 and J is TRBJ2-5; D is perhaps TRBD1 or TRBD2 (5 bases each). The V and J ends lost 7 bases and 12 bases respectively, with 19 bases between them. This CDR3 comprises 12 residues. CDR1 and CDR2 (germline): SGHRS, YFSETQ. CDR3 sequence: CASSRDQETKYF. The CDR3, as DNA: TGCGCCAGCTCCCGGGACCAAGAGACAAAGTACTTC. The full variable domain, its missing parts supplied by reference TRBV5-1 and TRBJ2-5, is KAGVTQTPRYLIKTRGQQVTLSCSPISGHRSVSWYQQTPGQGLQFLFEYFSETQRNKGNFPGRFSGRQFSNSRSEMNVSTLELGDSALYLCASSRDQETKYFGPGTRLLVL.

There are many counts of this clone. The V call is TRBV6-1, the J call TRBJ2-5, with D possibly matching TRBD2 (7 bases). The CDR3 covers 14 residues. CDR1 is MNHNS and CDR2 is SASEGT in the germline V gene. V shed 1 base and J shed 4 bases, with 10 bases lying between them. The CDR3 region is CASSEGGGAETQYF. For the CDR3, the DNA is TGTGCCAGCAGTGAAGGAGGGGGGGCAGAGACCCAGTACTTC.

This clone came up many times. The gene calls are TRBV7-2 and TRBJ1-3; D is unresolved. V dropped 1 base and J dropped 0 bases, with 4 bases sitting between them. Germline CDR1 SGHTA, CDR2 FQGNSA. This CDR3 has 14 amino acids. CDR3 sequence (DNA): TGTGCCAGCAGCTTAGACATCTCTGGAAACACCATATATTTT. Translated, it gives CASSLDISGNTIYF.

This clone showed up many times. The chain joins TRBV11-3 to TRBJ2-2; TRBD2 aligns across 8 bases. The CDR3 runs 14 residues. Trimming cost V 8 bases and J 3 bases; bases outside gene matches: 5. The germline CDR1 and CDR2 sequences are SGHNT and YENEEA. The CDR3: CASALAGDTGELFF. CDR3 coding DNA: TGTGCCAGCGCCCTAGCGGGCGACACCGGGGAGCTGTTTTTT. Looking up the rest from reference TRBV11-3 and TRBJ2-2 gives the full variable domain: EAGVVQSPRYKIIEKKQPVAFWCNPISGHNTLYWYLQNLGQGPELLIRYENEEAVDDSQLPKDRFSAERLKGVDSTLKIQPAELGDSAVYLCASALAGDTGELFFGEGSRLTVL.

Ten or more counts support this clone. The chain employs TRBV20-1 and TRBJ2-7; TRBD1 matches at 8 bases. Germline V CDR1 and CDR2: DFQATT, SNEGSKA (reference sequence). CDR3 length equals 13 residues. V trimming: 5 bases; J trimming: 5 bases; junction bases outside the gene matches: 8. The CDR3 nucleotides are TGCAGTGCTCCGACAGGGGAAAACGACGAGCAGTACTTC. It yields the protein CSAPTGENDEQYF.

This clone has ten or more counts. The gene calls are TRBV3-1 and TRBJ1-2, with a weak D call TRBD1 (5 bases). CDR3 size: 13 residues. From germline, CDR1 is LGHDT and CDR2 YNNKEL (reference sequence). With 4 bases removed from V and 4 bases from J, the gap between germline ends came to 10 bases. The CDR3 nucleotides read TGTGCCAGCAGCCCCGGACATATCTATGGCTACACCTTC. This translates into CASSPGHIYGYTF.

This clone was detected many times. Sequence at one end of the junction differs from germline and may be a read error. V gene TRBV13 combines with J gene TRBJ2-1; D might be TRBD1 (5 bases). CDR3 length: 12 residues. The germline V gene has CDR1 PRHDT and CDR2 FYEKMQ (reference sequence). CDR3 protein: CASSLGVDEQFF. The CDR3 nucleotides read TGTGCCAGCAGCCTAGGGGTTGATGAGCAGTTCTTC.

This clone was counted a few times. At one boundary the junction diverges from the germline segment, which might be a read error. The chain combines TRBV6-1 with TRBJ2-7; 9 bases match TRBD1. Germline V gene sequence: CDR1 MNHNS, CDR2 SASEGT. The CDR3 loop spans 17 amino acids. The CDR3 sequence is CAISHIVRQGVINEQYF. The CDR3 nucleotides read TGTGCCATCAGTCACATAGTTCGACAGGGGGTTATCAACGAGCAGTACTTC.

The gene calls are TRBV28 and TRBJ1-1, with D unclear. The CDR3 contains 11 residues. CDR1 MDHEN and CDR2 SYDVKM come from the germline V gene. Trimming took off 3 bases at V and 8 bases at J, with 7 bases between the two ends. The CDR3 here is CASSLAREAFF. CDR3 coding DNA: TGTGCCAGCAGTTTGGCCAGGGAAGCTTTCTTT.

This clone occurred many times. The chain is built from TRBV11-2 and TRBJ2-7; D possibly corresponds to TRBD2 (6 bases). In germline, CDR1 is SGHAT, CDR2 FQNNGV. Trimming removed 3 bases at V and 7 bases at J, with 13 bases between. The length of the CDR3 is 13 residues. The chain's CDR3 is CASSLGGMGEQYF. CDR3 coding DNA: TGTGCCAGCAGCTTGGGGGGAATGGGGGAGCAGTACTTC.

This clone was counted ten times or more. The chain uses TRBV29-1 and TRBJ2-4; tentatively, D is TRBD1 (9 bases). In germline, CDR1 is SQVTM, CDR2 ANQGSEA. This CDR3 has 15 residues. The V end was cut by 5 bases, the J end by 6 bases, with 20 bases between. The CDR3 sequence is CSVFGGDRDLNIQYF. The DNA for the CDR3 is TGCAGCGTTTTCGGGGGGGACAGGGACCTAAACATTCAGTACTTC.

To note about this clone: This may be a read error, as it is one base from a much larger clone. The V and J genes are TRBV10-1 and TRBJ2-3; D remains unclear. The CDR3 loop spans 16 amino acids. Trimming left V 4 bases short and J 2 bases short, with 16 bases between. Germline assignment: CDR1 WNHNN and CDR2 SYGVQD (reference sequence). The CDR3 DNA sequence: TGCGCCAGCAGTGTTAACAAGGGCACCCCCACAGATACGCAGTATTTT. It specifies CASSVNKGTPTDTQYF.

This clone has more than one count but fewer than ten. A read error may produce the germline difference seen at one junction end. The chain's CDR3 is CPIREGQGADEQFF. The CDR3, as DNA: TGTCCCATCAGGGAAGGTCAGGGGGCGGATGAGCAGTTCTTC. This chain links TRBV10-3 with TRBJ2-1; TRBD1 matches 8 bases. The germline V gene has CDR1 ENHRY and CDR2 SYGVKD. The CDR3 length is 14 residues.

This clone was found many times. The chain has TRBV30 and TRBJ1-3; no reliable D call. The CDR3 covers 13 residues. Trimming pared 0 bases from V and 2 bases from J, leaving 5 bases between. Germline lookup yields CDR1 GTSNPN and CDR2 SVGIG (reference sequence). CDR3 protein: CAWSVSTGNTIYF. In nucleotides, the CDR3 is TGTGCCTGGAGTGTGAGTACTGGAAACACCATATATTTT.

As regards this clone: The junction does not match germline at one end; this may be a read error. The chain recombines TRBV30 with TRBJ1-2; perhaps TRBD1 as D (6 bases). This CDR3 region has 14 residues. Germline V CDR1 and CDR2: GTSNPN, SVGIG (reference sequence). The DNA of the CDR3 is TGTGCCTGTAGTGTAAACAGGGAGTGGGGTGGCTACACCTTC. It encodes CACSVNREWGGYTF.